The 16 T cell receptor beta chains presented below share a single source sample, sequenced in a study of T cells in narcolepsy. Using immunoSEQ multiplex PCR, the repertoire was profiled, and TCRdb retains in-frame clones only, with some absent. The sample lists 15,000 to 20,000 clones, 65% to 90% occurring once. Sequenced input: memory (CD45RA-) CD4+ T cells from blood. The receptors come from a human donor in good health.

The chain joins TRBV5-1 to TRBJ1-1, with 7 bases matching TRBD1. The CDR3 is 15 amino acids. Germline CDR1 SGHRS, CDR2 YFSETQ. V shed 0 bases, J shed 4 bases, and the junction held 6 bases outside the gene matches. CDR3 protein: CASSLAISGGTEAFF. CDR3 DNA sequence: TGCGCCAGCAGCTTGGCCATATCAGGGGGCACTGAAGCTTTCTTT.

The chain recombines TRBV5-1 with TRBJ1-1; 8 nucleotides line up with TRBD1. Germline lookup yields CDR1 SGHRS and CDR2 YFSETQ. This CDR3 region has 13 residues. V shed 4 bases and J 7 bases; nucleotides not matched to a gene: 6. CDR3 sequence reads: CASSVGQGGEAFF. In DNA form, the CDR3 reads TGCGCCAGCAGCGTCGGACAGGGAGGTGAAGCTTTCTTT. Combining the CDR3 with reference TRBV5-1 and TRBJ1-1 gives the whole variable domain KAGVTQTPRYLIKTRGQQVTLSCSPISGHRSVSWYQQTPGQGLQFLFEYFSETQRNKGNFPGRFSGRQFSNSRSEMNVSTLELGDSALYLCASSVGQGGEAFFGQGTRLTVV.

The chain has TRBV19 and TRBJ2-2; D is ambiguous. Germline loops: CDR1 LNHDA, CDR2 SQIVND (reference sequence). V lost 1 base to trimming and J lost 5 bases, with 5 bases between them. The CDR3 has 13 amino acids. CDR3 sequence: CASSIAGTGELFF. CDR3 sequence (DNA): TGTGCCAGTAGTATAGCTGGGACCGGGGAGCTGTTTTTT.

The chain employs TRBV5-1 and TRBJ2-3; perhaps TRBD2 as D (5 bases). CDR3 size: 15 residues. V lost 1 base and J 0 bases, leaving 9 bases between the germline ends. Looked up from germline, CDR1 is SGHRS and CDR2 is YFSETQ. The CDR3 DNA reads TGCGCCAGCAGCTTGCGGGGTCTCAGCACAGATACGCAGTATTTT. Translated, it gives CASSLRGLSTDTQYF.

In its sample, this clone was seen once. The rearrangement uses TRBV6-1 and TRBJ2-7; 9 bases are shared with TRBD2. This CDR3 is 17 amino acids long. V gave up 1 base and J gave up 4 bases; unmatched junction bases: 11. Germline loops: CDR1 MNHNS, CDR2 SASEGT. DNA of the CDR3: TGTGCCAGCAGTGAAGAAGGGGTAGCGGGAGATACTTACGAGCAGTACTTC. It translates to CASSEEGVAGDTYEQYF.

This chain connects TRBV11-2 to TRBJ1-2; D remains unclear. The CDR3 runs to 13 residues. Looked up from germline, CDR1 is SGHAT and CDR2 is FQNNGV. Trimming left V 0 bases short and J 3 bases short, with 5 bases between. The CDR3 loop is CASSLDGYYGYTF. For the CDR3, the DNA is TGTGCCAGCAGCTTAGACGGCTACTATGGCTACACCTTC.

The CDR3, as DNA: TGTGCCAGTAGTGCTAAGCGGGTAGGACAAGAGACCCAGTACTTC. This sequence encodes CASSAKRVGQETQYF. The rearrangement links TRBV19 to TRBJ2-5; the D gene is possibly TRBD2 (6 bases). The V end was cut by 5 bases, the J end by 2 bases, with 15 bases between. The CDR3 has 15 amino acids. Per the germline V gene, CDR1 is LNHDA and CDR2 is SQIVND (reference sequence).

The CDR3 region is CAWSQGKSYGYTF. As DNA, the CDR3 is TGTGCCTGGTCACAGGGTAAGAGCTATGGCTACACCTTC. The chain is built from TRBV30 and TRBJ1-2; weak D call: TRBD1 (6 bases). CDR3 length: 13 amino acids. Germline values: CDR1 GTSNPN, CDR2 SVGIG (reference sequence). V dropped 5 bases and J dropped 4 bases, with 14 bases sitting between them.

This chain links TRBV5-1 with TRBJ2-2; D ambiguous. Germline CDR1 is SGHRS and CDR2 is YFSETQ. The CDR3 has 12 amino acids. Between the trimmed V and J ends, which lost 5 bases and 0 bases, there was a span of 2 bases. The CDR3: CASRTNTGELFF. The CDR3 coding sequence is TGCGCCAGCAGGACGAACACCGGGGAGCTGTTTTTT. Combining the CDR3 with reference TRBV5-1 and TRBJ2-2 gives the whole variable domain KAGVTQTPRYLIKTRGQQVTLSCSPISGHRSVSWYQQTPGQGLQFLFEYFSETQRNKGNFPGRFSGRQFSNSRSEMNVSTLELGDSALYLCASRTNTGELFFGEGSRLTVL.

CDR3 nucleotides: TGTGCCAGCAGCTTGGGGCTAGTGAACACCGGGGAGCTGTTTTTT. It codes for CASSLGLVNTGELFF. The rearrangement links TRBV5-4 to TRBJ2-2; D is unclear. Trimming stripped 0 bases from V and 1 base from J, with 7 bases between. This CDR3 is built from 15 residues. The germline gives CDR1 SGHNT, CDR2 YYREEE (reference sequence).

V gene TRBV18 combines with J gene TRBJ2-7, with D hard to call. CDR1 is KGHSH and CDR2 is LQKENI in the germline V gene. The V end lost 2 bases, the J end lost 2 bases, and 13 bases lay between the germline ends. This CDR3 contains 15 residues. For the CDR3, the DNA is TGTGCCAGCTCACCAGTTCCAGACTTAACCTACGAGCAGTACTTC. This gives the protein CASSPVPDLTYEQYF.

This chain's CDR3 is CASKGDTGELFF. The CDR3 DNA sequence: TGTGCCAGTAAAGGGGATACCGGGGAGCTGTTTTTT. The rearrangement uses TRBV19 and TRBJ2-2; D possibly corresponds to TRBD1 (5 bases). The CDR3 runs 12 residues. Trimming removed 7 bases at V and 5 bases at J, with 8 bases between. Germline V gene sequence: CDR1 LNHDA, CDR2 SQIVND (reference sequence).

V gene TRBV30 combines with J gene TRBJ1-5; D uncertain. Trimming left V 5 bases short and J 3 bases short, with 8 bases between. The CDR3 loop spans 12 amino acids. Germline CDR1 GTSNPN, CDR2 SVGIG (reference sequence). The CDR3 loop reads CAWGSSNQPQHF. The CDR3, as DNA: TGTGCCTGGGGGAGCTCCAATCAGCCCCAGCATTTT.

The chain is built from TRBV30 and TRBJ2-7; the D is unclear. Germline loops: CDR1 GTSNPN, CDR2 SVGIG (reference sequence). V was pared by 2 bases and J by 7 bases, with 3 bases between. This CDR3 comprises 9 residues. This CDR3 is CAWSSEQYF. DNA for the CDR3: TGTGCCTGGAGTTCGGAGCAGTACTTC.

V and J are TRBV27 and TRBJ1-6; tentatively, D is TRBD1 (6 bases). CDR1 is MNHEY, CDR2 SMNVEV, per germline (reference sequence). The CDR3 length is 19 residues. The V end was cut by 2 bases, the J end by 0 bases, with 17 bases between. The CDR3 loop is CASSLIQGIGSSYNSPLHF. CDR3 coding DNA: TGTGCCAGCAGTTTAATCCAGGGGATAGGGAGCTCCTATAATTCACCCCTCCACTTT.

The gene calls are TRBV11-3 and TRBJ1-1, with 7 bases lining up with TRBD1. In germline, CDR1 is SGHNT, CDR2 YENEEA. This CDR3 is 15 amino acids long. The junction had 12 bases not matched to a gene; V was cut back by 5 bases and J by 6 bases. In DNA form, the CDR3 reads TGTGCCAGCAGCCGACGGGGGACAGCGGGGCCTGAAGCTTTCTTT. Protein product: CASSRRGTAGPEAFF.